The clone carrying this T cell receptor beta chain has only one observation. Its antigen remains unidentified. This entry belongs to a study of T cell responses to AZD1222 COVID-19 vaccine. Study findings and constraints: Mostly white British, mostly female donors; authors suggested clonal diversity may be underestimated. All repertoire sampling was performed exclusively after the peak T cell response. Among those given AZD1222, only five or six were seropositive at baseline.

The table came from immunoSEQ multiplex PCR; TCRdb's copy has only in-frame clones and leaves some out. In the table there are roughly 84,000 clones, approximately 88% of which are singletons. Deletions cut 1 base from V and 1 base from J, with 7 bases between. Germline lookup yields CDR1 LGHDT and CDR2 YNNKEL (reference sequence). This CDR3 spans 14 amino acids. The chain employs TRBV3-1 (or the pseudogene TRBV3-2) and TRBJ1-1; D unresolved. The sequence came from an adult who received the AZD1222 COVID-19 vaccine. The material sequenced was peripheral blood, taken 28 days after the second AZD1222 dose. CDR3 amino acids: CASSQGVANTEAFF. In nucleotides, the CDR3 is TGTGCCAGCAGCCAAGGGGTTGCGAACACTGAAGCTTTCTTT.